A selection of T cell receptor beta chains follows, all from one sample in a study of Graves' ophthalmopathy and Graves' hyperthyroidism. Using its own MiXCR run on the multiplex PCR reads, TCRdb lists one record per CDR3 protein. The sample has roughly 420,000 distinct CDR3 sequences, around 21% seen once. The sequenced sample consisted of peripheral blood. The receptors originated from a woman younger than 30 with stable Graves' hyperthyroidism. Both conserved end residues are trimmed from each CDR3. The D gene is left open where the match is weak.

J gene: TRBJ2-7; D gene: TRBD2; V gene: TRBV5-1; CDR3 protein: ASSQLAGGPREQY
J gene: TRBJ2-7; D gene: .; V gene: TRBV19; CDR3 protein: ASSRNREHEQY
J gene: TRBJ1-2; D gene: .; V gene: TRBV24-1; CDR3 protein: ATSDSRSEGEYYGYT
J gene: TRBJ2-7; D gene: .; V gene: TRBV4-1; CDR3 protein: ASSQTGRGESYEQY
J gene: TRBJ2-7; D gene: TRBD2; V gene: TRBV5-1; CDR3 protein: ASSLESAGGVYEQY
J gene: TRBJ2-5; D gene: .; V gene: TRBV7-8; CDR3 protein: ASSLRGRNQETQY
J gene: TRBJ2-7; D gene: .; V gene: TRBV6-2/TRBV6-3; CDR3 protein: ASSYLSLASYEQY
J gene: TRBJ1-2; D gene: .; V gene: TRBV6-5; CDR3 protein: ASSGQQKGYGYT
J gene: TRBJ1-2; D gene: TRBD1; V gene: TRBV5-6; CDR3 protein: ASSIPGQGGYGYT
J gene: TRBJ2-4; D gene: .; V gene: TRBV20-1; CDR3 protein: SARGWENIQY
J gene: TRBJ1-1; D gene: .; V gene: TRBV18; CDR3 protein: ASSPQQGRGTEAF
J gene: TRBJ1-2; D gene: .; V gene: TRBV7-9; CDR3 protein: ASSLVGQHQGYT
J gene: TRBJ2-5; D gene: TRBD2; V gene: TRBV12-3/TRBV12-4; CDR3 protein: ASSSNLAGGPMYGETQY
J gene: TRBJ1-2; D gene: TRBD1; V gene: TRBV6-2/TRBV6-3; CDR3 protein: ASRSQGSGYGYT
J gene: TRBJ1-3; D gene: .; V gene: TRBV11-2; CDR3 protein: ASSLDSGVYSGNTIY
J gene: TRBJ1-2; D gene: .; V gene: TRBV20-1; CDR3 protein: SARALRTEDGYT
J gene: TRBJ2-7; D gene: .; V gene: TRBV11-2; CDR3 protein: ASSLDRYWGEQY
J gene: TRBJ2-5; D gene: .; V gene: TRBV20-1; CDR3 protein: SAKQGGETQY
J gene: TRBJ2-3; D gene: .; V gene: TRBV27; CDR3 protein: ASSTRDRDTQY
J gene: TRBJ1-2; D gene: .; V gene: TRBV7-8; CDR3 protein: ASSSLRTTLYGYT
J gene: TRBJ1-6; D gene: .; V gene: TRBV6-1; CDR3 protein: ASRDPSGDHSPLH
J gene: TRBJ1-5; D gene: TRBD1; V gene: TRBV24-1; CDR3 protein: AKVSGQGARRQPQH
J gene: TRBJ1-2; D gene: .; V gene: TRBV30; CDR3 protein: ASDSVKIPGYT
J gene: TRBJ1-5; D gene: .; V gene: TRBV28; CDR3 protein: ASSPPSGGSQPQH
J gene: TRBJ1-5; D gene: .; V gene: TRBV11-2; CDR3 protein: ASSLVGDQPQH
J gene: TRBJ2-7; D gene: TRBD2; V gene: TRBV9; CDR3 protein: ASSTTGTSGTGEQY
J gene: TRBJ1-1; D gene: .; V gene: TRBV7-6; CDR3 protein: ASSHHGRAGRNTEAF
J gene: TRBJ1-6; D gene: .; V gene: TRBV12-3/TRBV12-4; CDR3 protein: ASTPGRNNSPLH
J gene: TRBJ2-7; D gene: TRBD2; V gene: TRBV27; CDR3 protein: ASWTSGSGEQY